A single sample gave rise to the 18 T cell receptor beta chains below, sequenced in a study of blood T cell repertoires in COVID-19. Profiling relied on immunoSEQ multiplex PCR, and the TCRdb table lists in-frame clones only, not all of them. The data contain 150,000 to 200,000 clones, about 91% of them singletons. Sample: peripheral blood. Every receptor here comes from a woman in her twenties or thirties with acute or convalescent COVID-19.

The rearrangement links TRBV28 to TRBJ2-1; D call uncertain. The V and J ends lost 5 bases and 5 bases respectively, with 13 bases between them. CDR1 and CDR2 from the germline V gene are MDHEN and SYDVKM. The length of the CDR3 is 14 residues. This chain's CDR3 is CASSLSGLHNEQFF. For the CDR3, the DNA is TGTGCCAGCAGTCTTTCAGGTCTTCACAATGAGCAGTTCTTC.

The chain couples TRBV5-1 to TRBJ2-1, with 15 bases that match TRBD2. This CDR3 has 18 amino acids. Germline values: CDR1 SGHRS, CDR2 YFSETQ. The junction had 9 bases not matched to a gene; V was cut back by 3 bases and J by 5 bases. The CDR3: CASSSGLAGGLGDNEQFF. Written as DNA, the CDR3 is TGCGCCAGCAGCTCCGGACTAGCGGGAGGGCTTGGGGACAATGAGCAGTTCTTC.

The chain joins TRBV27 to TRBJ2-1; 10 nucleotides match TRBD2. The germline V gene encodes CDR1 MNHEY and CDR2 SMNVEV (reference sequence). The CDR3 contains 15 residues. The J segment lost 12 bases and the V segment lost 3 bases, leaving 11 bases of the junction unmatched. The CDR3 reads CASSFPAGGPGSQFF. The CDR3 DNA is TGTGCCAGCAGTTTCCCAGCGGGAGGGCCTGGGTCGCAGTTCTTC.

The genes are TRBV4-1 and TRBJ1-5; D is ambiguous. Trimming pared 1 base from V and 6 bases from J, leaving 7 bases between. The CDR3 totals 13 residues. CDR1 MGHRA and CDR2 YSYEKL come from the germline V gene. The CDR3 coding sequence is TGCGCCAGCAGCCAAGTCTTGAGTCAGCCCCAGCATTTT. This sequence encodes CASSQVLSQPQHF.

The chain couples TRBV27 to TRBJ2-1; 9 bases are a match to TRBD2. Germline V gives CDR1 MNHEY, CDR2 SMNVEV (reference sequence). Trimming took 4 bases from V and 6 from J; bases not matched to a gene: 7. The length of the CDR3 is 15 residues. This CDR3 reads CASSYRAGGLNEQFF. CDR3 sequence (DNA): TGTGCCAGCAGTTATCGGGCGGGAGGGCTCAATGAGCAGTTCTTC.

This clone has a handful of counts. This chain connects TRBV4-1 to TRBJ1-2; no firm D call. Germline CDR1 reads MGHRA; CDR2 reads YSYEKL. Trimming removed 0 bases at V and 2 bases at J, with 10 bases between. The CDR3 extends over 15 amino acids. The CDR3 DNA reads TGCGCCAGCAGCCAAGACCTAACTGCCAACTATGGCTACACCTTC. As protein: CASSQDLTANYGYTF.

The V call is TRBV10-2, the J call TRBJ2-3; D may be TRBD2 (6 bases). The CDR3 loop spans 16 amino acids. Trimming removed 2 bases at V and 0 bases at J, with 12 bases between. Germline CDR1 and CDR2: WSHSY and SAAADI. The CDR3 loop reads CASSEPRGISTDTQYF. The DNA of the CDR3 is TGCGCCAGCAGTGAGCCGCGCGGGATTAGCACAGATACGCAGTATTTT.

The rearrangement joins TRBV29-1 to TRBJ2-3; D remains unclear. The CDR3 runs to 13 residues. Germline V gene lookup returns CDR1 SQVTM and CDR2 ANQGSEA. Trimming took off 4 bases at V and 3 bases at J, with 11 bases between the two ends. CDR3 in DNA: TGCAGCGTTGCCTTCAGATTAACAGATACGCAGTATTTT. Encoded protein: CSVAFRLTDTQYF.

The rearrangement joins TRBV5-4 to TRBJ2-3, with a tentative D call TRBD1 (5 bases). The CDR3 sequence is 13 residues long. Germline loops: CDR1 SGHNT, CDR2 YYREEE (reference sequence). The DNA of the CDR3 is TGTGCTCATTCATGGGGCCGCGCAGATACGCAGTATTTT. Protein product: CAHSWGRADTQYF.

The rearrangement links TRBV19 to TRBJ1-1; D is unclear. This CDR3 contains 13 residues. CDR1 and CDR2 from the germline V gene are LNHDA and SQIVND (reference sequence). Trimming shortened V by 3 bases and J by 7 bases, and 12 bases separated the two germline ends. DNA of the CDR3: TGTGCCAGTAGTATTGGGCCCTTCGTTGAAGCTTTCTTT. Its translation: CASSIGPFVEAFF. Filled out from reference TRBV19 and TRBJ1-1, the complete variable domain reads DGGITQSPKYLFRKEGQNVTLSCEQNLNHDAMYWYRQDPGQGLRLIYYSQIVNDFQKGDIAEGYSVSREKKESFPLTVTSAQKNPTAFYLCASSIGPFVEAFFGQGTRLTVV.

This chain joins TRBV19 and TRBJ2-5; possible D gene TRBD1, 5 bases. The V gene lost 8 bases and the J gene lost 2 bases, with 15 bases spanning the gap. The CDR3 sequence is 14 residues long. The germline gives CDR1 LNHDA, CDR2 SQIVND (reference sequence). The CDR3 region has the DNA TGTGCCAGTGTGTTAACAGGAATTCAAGAGACCCAGTACTTC. Its protein is CASVLTGIQETQYF.

The genes are TRBV25-1 and TRBJ2-3, with a weak D call TRBD2 (5 bases). The V end lost 1 base, the J end lost 2 bases, and 13 bases lay between the germline ends. Germline CDR1 MGHDK, CDR2 SYGVNS. The CDR3 length is 16 residues. DNA of the CDR3: TGTGCCAGCAGTGAATTAAGTCAGGACTTCACAGATACGCAGTATTTT. Translating it yields CASSELSQDFTDTQYF.

The genes are TRBV7-2 and TRBJ2-2, with a tentative D call TRBD1 (5 bases). Germline assignment: CDR1 SGHTA and CDR2 FQGNSA. V was shortened by 5 bases and J by 1 base, with 8 bases between the two germline ends. This CDR3 has 14 amino acids. The CDR3 protein is CASSPRENTGELFF. For the CDR3, the DNA is TGTGCCAGCAGCCCCAGGGAGAACACCGGGGAGCTGTTTTTT.

This clone was seen a single time. The V call is TRBV3-1 (or the pseudogene TRBV3-2), the J call TRBJ2-5; weak D call: TRBD2 (6 bases). This CDR3 is built from 15 residues. The germline V gene encodes CDR1 LGHDT and CDR2 YNNKEL (reference sequence). V lost 4 bases and J 2 bases, leaving 14 bases between the germline ends. The CDR3 spells CASSPPGLRQETQYF. The CDR3 coding sequence is TGTGCCAGCAGCCCTCCGGGACTGAGACAAGAGACCCAGTACTTC.

The chain carries TRBV27 and TRBJ2-7; the D gene is possibly TRBD2 (5 bases). The CDR3 contains 14 residues. Germline V gives CDR1 MNHEY, CDR2 SMNVEV (reference sequence). The V gene lost 5 bases and the J gene lost 2 bases, with 13 bases spanning the gap. The CDR3 DNA reads as TGTGCCAGCAGTGCCATCGGGGAACCCTACGAGCAGTACTTC. Its translation is CASSAIGEPYEQYF.

The V gene is TRBV11-2, the J gene TRBJ2-1; 7 bases match TRBD2. The CDR3 covers 14 residues. After removal of 1 base from V and 7 bases from J, the junction contained 4 bases not matched to a gene. Per the germline V gene, CDR1 is SGHAT and CDR2 is FQNNGV. In nucleotides, the CDR3 is TGTGCCAGCAGCTTAGTACTAGCGCAGAATGAGCAGTTCTTC. Translated, it gives CASSLVLAQNEQFF.

This sequence joins TRBV10-3 and TRBJ1-3; no reliable D call. V lost 0 bases and J 4 bases, leaving 7 bases between the germline ends. The CDR3 sequence is 14 residues long. The germline gives CDR1 ENHRY, CDR2 SYGVKD. In DNA, the CDR3 is TGTGCCATCAGTGAGTCGGCTCTCGGAAACACCATATATTTT. This translates into CAISESALGNTIYF.

This chain connects TRBV5-1 to TRBJ2-2; D is ambiguous. The V gene lost 6 bases and the J gene lost 1 base, with 7 bases spanning the gap. Germline CDR1 and CDR2: SGHRS and YFSETQ. The CDR3 length is 13 residues. The CDR3 DNA follows: TGCGCCAGCACCCTACGGAACACCGGGGAGCTGTTTTTT. Translating it yields CASTLRNTGELFF.